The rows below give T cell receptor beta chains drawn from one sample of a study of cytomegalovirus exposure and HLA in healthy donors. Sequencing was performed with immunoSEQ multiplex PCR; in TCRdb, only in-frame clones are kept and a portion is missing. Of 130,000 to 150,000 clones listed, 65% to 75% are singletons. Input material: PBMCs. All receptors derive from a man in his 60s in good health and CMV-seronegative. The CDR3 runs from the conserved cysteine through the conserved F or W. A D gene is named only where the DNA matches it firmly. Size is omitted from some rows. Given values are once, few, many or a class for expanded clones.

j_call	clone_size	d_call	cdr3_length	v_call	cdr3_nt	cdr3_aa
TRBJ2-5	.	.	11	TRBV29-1	TGCAGCGTCCAACAGGTGGAGACCCAGTACTTC	CSVQQVETQYF
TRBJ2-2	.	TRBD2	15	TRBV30	TGTGCCTGGAGTGCGGCGGGGGTATGGACCGGGGAGCTGTTTTTT	CAWSAAGVWTGELFF
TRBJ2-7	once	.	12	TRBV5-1	TGCGCCAGCAGCTTCGACTTCTCCGAGCAGTACTTC	CASSFDFSEQYF
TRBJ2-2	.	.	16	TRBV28	TGTGCCAGCAGTTCGTCCCCCGGAGGGAAAGCCGGGGAGCTGTTTTTT	CASSSSPGGKAGELFF
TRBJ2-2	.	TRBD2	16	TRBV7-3	TGTGCCAGCAGCCCCTTCACTAGCGGGAGAACCGGGGAGCTGTTTTTT	CASSPFTSGRTGELFF
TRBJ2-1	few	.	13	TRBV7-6	TGTGCCAGCAGCTTAGCGAGTAACAATGAGCAGTTCTTC	CASSLASNNEQFF
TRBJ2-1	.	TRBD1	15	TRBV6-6	TGTGCCAGCAGTTACGGGCGACAGGGGGTCGCTGAGCAGTTCTTC	CASSYGRQGVAEQFF
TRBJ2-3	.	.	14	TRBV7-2	TGTGCCAGCAGCTTAGCCCAGGGCACAGATACGCAGTATTTT	CASSLAQGTDTQYF
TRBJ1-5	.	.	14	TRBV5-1	TGCGCCAGCAGCTTGCAGGGGTCGGATCAGCCCCAGCATTTT	CASSLQGSDQPQHF
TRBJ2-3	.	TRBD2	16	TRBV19	TGTGCCAGTAGAGGGGGGACTAGCGGGAGTCCAGATACGCAGTATTTT	CASRGGTSGSPDTQYF
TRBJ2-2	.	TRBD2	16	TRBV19	TGTGCCAGTAGTATGACTAGCCGAGGGTACACCGGGGAGCTGTTTTTT	CASSMTSRGYTGELFF
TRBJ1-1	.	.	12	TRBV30	TGTGCCTGGAGCGTTCAGTTCACTGAAGCTTTCTTT	CAWSVQFTEAFF
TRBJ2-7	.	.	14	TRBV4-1	TGCGCCAGCAGCCAAGAGCAGGTCGGCTACGAGCAGTACTTC	CASSQEQVGYEQYF
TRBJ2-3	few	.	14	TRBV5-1	TGCGCCAGCAGCTTGGACCCGCGCCCAGATACGCAGTATTTT	CASSLDPRPDTQYF
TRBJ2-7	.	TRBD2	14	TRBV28	TGTGCCAGCAGCCGTAGCGGGAACATAGCCGAGCAGTACTTC	CASSRSGNIAEQYF
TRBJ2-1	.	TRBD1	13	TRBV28	TGTGCCAGCAGTTTCGCAGGGGGCAATGAGCAGTTCTTC	CASSFAGGNEQFF
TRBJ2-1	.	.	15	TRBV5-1	TGCGCCAGCAACTGGGGGACTGGCTCCTACAATGAGCAGTTCTTC	CASNWGTGSYNEQFF
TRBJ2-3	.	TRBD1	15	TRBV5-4	TGTGCCAGCAGCTTGAGGGGGCCCCACACAGATACGCAGTATTTT	CASSLRGPHTDTQYF
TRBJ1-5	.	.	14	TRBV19	TGTGCCAGTAGTATAGGGGGGGGCTGGCAGCCCCAGCATTTT	CASSIGGGWQPQHF
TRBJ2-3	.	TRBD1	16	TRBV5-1	TGCGCCAGCAGCCCCGGGACAGGGGATGGCACAGATACGCAGTATTTT	CASSPGTGDGTDTQYF
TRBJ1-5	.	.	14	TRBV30	TGTGCCTGGAGTTCGGGGGATAGCAATCAGCCCCAGCATTTT	CAWSSGDSNQPQHF
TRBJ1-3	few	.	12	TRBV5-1	TGCGCCAGCAGCCAGACAGGAAACACCATATATTTT	CASSQTGNTIYF
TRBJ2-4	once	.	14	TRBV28	TGTGCCAGCACCTTTAGGGGGAGAGGAAACATTCAGTACTTC	CASTFRGRGNIQYF
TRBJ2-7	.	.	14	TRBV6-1	TGTGCCAGCAGTGACTCTGCGGTATCCTACGAGCAGTACTTC	CASSDSAVSYEQYF
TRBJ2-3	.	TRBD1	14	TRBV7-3	TGTGCCAGCAGCTACGGACAGGAGGCAGATACGCAGTATTTT	CASSYGQEADTQYF
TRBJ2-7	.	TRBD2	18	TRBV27	TGTGCCAGCAATTTTTTTGGTGACGGACTAGCGGGCTCCTACGAGCAGTACTTC	CASNFFGDGLAGSYEQYF
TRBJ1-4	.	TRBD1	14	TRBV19	TGTGCCAGTAGTAGCAGGGGGCTCGGGGAAAAACTGTTTTTT	CASSSRGLGEKLFF
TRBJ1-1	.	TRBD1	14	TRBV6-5	TGTGCCAGCAGCCTCGACAGGGAGCTCACTGAAGCTTTCTTT	CASSLDRELTEAFF
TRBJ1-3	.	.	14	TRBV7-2	TGTGCCAGCAGCTTCCTACTCTCTGGAAACACCATATATTTT	CASSFLLSGNTIYF
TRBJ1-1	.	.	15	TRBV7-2	TGTGCCAGCAGCTTAGCGCAGACTCGAGGCACTGAAGCTTTCTTT	CASSLAQTRGTEAFF
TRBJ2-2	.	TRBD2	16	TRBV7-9	TGTGCCAGCGGGACTAGCTCTGTTGGTCACACCGGGGAGCTGTTTTTT	CASGTSSVGHTGELFF
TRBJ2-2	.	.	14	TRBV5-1	TGCGCCAGCAGCTTGGGAGGGTTCACCGGGGAGCTGTTTTTT	CASSLGGFTGELFF
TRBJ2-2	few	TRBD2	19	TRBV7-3	TGTGCCAGCAGCCCTTTTTGGGGGACTAGCGGGAGTGGCACCGGGGAGCTGTTTTTT	CASSPFWGTSGSGTGELFF
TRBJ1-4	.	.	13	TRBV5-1	TGCGCCAGCAGCTTCGGGATCGATGAAAAACTGTTTTTT	CASSFGIDEKLFF
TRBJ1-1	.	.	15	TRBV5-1	TGCGCCAGCAGCCCGTCTCCGGGAGCGAACACTGAAGCTTTCTTT	CASSPSPGANTEAFF
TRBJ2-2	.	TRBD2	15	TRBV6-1	TGTGCCAGCAGTTTCCGGACTAGCGGGAGTAGGGAGCTGTTTTTT	CASSFRTSGSRELFF
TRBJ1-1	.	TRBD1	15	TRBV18	TGTGCCAGCTCATTTGGGACAGGGACGAACACTGAAGCTTTCTTT	CASSFGTGTNTEAFF
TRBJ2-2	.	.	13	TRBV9	TGTGCCAGCAGCGTTCATAGTCCCGGGGAGCTGTTTTTT	CASSVHSPGELFF
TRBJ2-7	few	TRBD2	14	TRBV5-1	TGCGCCAGCTTAGCGGGAGGGTGGCCCTACGAGCAGTACTTC	CASLAGGWPYEQYF
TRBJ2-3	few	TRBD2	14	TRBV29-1	TGCAGCGTTGTGACTAGCGGGAGACCAGATACGCAGTATTTT	CSVVTSGRPDTQYF
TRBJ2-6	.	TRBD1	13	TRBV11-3	TGTGCCAGCAGCTTCCGGGACAGGGGGCTTGTGACTTTC	CASSFRDRGLVTF
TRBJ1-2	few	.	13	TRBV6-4	TGTGCCAGCAGTGACGCAGGGAAATATGGCTACACCTTC	CASSDAGKYGYTF
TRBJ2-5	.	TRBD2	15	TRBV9	TGTGCCAGCAGCGTAGCTGGGGAGGGGTTGAAGACCCAGTACTTC	CASSVAGEGLKTQYF
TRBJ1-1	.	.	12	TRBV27	TGTGCCAGCAGGGAGGGGCGGAATGAAGCTTTCTTT	CASREGRNEAFF
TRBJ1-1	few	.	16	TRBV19	TGTGCCAGTAGTCCGAGCAACAGGGAGGGGGGCACTGAAGCTTTCTTT	CASSPSNREGGTEAFF
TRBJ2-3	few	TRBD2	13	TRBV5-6	TGTGCCAGCAGCACAGGACTAGCGGGAGTGTGGTATTTT	CASSTGLAGVWYF
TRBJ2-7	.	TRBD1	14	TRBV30	TGTGCCTGGAGACCCAGGGGGCAGGGCTACGAGCAGTACTTC	CAWRPRGQGYEQYF
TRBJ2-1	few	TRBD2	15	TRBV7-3	TGTGCCAGCAGCTTAAGCGGGAGGAACAGGAATGAGCAGTTCTTC	CASSLSGRNRNEQFF
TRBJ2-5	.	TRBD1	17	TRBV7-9	TGTGCCAGCAGCTTAGGATGGGACAGGGGCTTCAGAGAGACCCAGTACTTC	CASSLGWDRGFRETQYF
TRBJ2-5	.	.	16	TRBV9	TGTGCCAGCAGCGTTTCGGCCAGGGGATTGGGAGAGACCCAGTACTTC	CASSVSARGLGETQYF
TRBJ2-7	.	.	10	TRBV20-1	TGCAGTGCTCCAGGGTCCGAGCAGTACTTC	CSAPGSEQYF
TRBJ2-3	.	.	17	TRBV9	TGTGCCAGCAGCCTGAGGGGGGGCGAGTCCTACACAGATACGCAGTATTTT	CASSLRGGESYTDTQYF
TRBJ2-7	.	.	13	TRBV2	TGTGCCAGCAGTGTGAAGGGGATCGACGAGCAGTACTTC	CASSVKGIDEQYF
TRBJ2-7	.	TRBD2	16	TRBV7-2	TGTGCCAGCAGCTTAAATGCGGTAGCGGGAATCTACGAGCAGTACTTC	CASSLNAVAGIYEQYF
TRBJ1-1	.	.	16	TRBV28	TGTGCCAGCAGTTTATTAGGCGGGCGGGGGAACACTGAAGCTTTCTTT	CASSLLGGRGNTEAFF
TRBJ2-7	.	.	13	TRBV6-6	TGTGCCAGCAGTTACTCGACTGGTGGCGAGCAGTACTTC	CASSYSTGGEQYF
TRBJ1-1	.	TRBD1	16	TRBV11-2	TGTGCCAGCAGCTTAGTGATGGGACAGCCGAACACTGAAGCTTTCTTT	CASSLVMGQPNTEAFF